The present T cell receptor (beta chain) was sequenced within a study of Graves' ophthalmopathy and Graves' hyperthyroidism. Across the whole study: Peripheral blood sampling occurred at initial diagnosis, before any treatment.

Patients were diagnosed from clinical symptoms, serum thyroxine, TRAb, thyroid ultrasound and orbital computed tomography. It was from 8.5 to 10 ml of fresh peripheral blood that the PBMCs came. The CDR3 length is 16 residues. Trimming cost V 1 base and J 5 bases, with 17 bases left between them. In germline, CDR1 is SGHVS, CDR2 FQNEAQ. Study-level points and caveats: Blood repertoires reportedly contained most expanded thyroid clonotypes above 0.001 frequency.

Amplified material comprised TCR beta CDR3 regions derived from RNA transcripts. First-round RT-PCR used HTBI primers; second-round multiplex PCR followed. TCRdb analysed the multiplex PCR reads with MiXCR anew, one entry per CDR3 protein. Of under 350,000 distinct CDR3 sequences listed, 15% to 20% are singletons. This clonotype was detected only a few times. Antigen specificity is unknown. The source material was peripheral blood. The TCR comes from an adult man with Graves' ophthalmopathy. V gene TRBV7-8 combines with J gene TRBJ2-5; no clear D. CDR3 amino acids: CASSLESGGAGETQYF. As DNA, the CDR3 is TGTGCCAGCAGCTTAGAGTCAGGCGGAGCCGGGGAGACCCAGTACTTC.